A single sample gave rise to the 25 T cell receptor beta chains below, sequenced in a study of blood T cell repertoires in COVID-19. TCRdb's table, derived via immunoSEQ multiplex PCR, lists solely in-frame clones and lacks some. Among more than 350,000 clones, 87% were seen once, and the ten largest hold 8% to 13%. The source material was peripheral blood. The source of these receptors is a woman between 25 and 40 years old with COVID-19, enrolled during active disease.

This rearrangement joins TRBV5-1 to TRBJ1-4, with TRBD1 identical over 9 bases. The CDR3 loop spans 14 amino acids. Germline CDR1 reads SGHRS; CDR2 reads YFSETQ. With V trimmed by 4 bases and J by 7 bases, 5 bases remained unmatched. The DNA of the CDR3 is TGCGCCAGCAGCAAGGGACAGGGTGCTGAAAAACTGTTTTTT. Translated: CASSKGQGAEKLFF. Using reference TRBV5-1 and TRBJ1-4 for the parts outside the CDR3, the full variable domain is KAGVTQTPRYLIKTRGQQVTLSCSPISGHRSVSWYQQTPGQGLQFLFEYFSETQRNKGNFPGRFSGRQFSNSRSEMNVSTLELGDSALYLCASSKGQGAEKLFFGSGTQLSVL.

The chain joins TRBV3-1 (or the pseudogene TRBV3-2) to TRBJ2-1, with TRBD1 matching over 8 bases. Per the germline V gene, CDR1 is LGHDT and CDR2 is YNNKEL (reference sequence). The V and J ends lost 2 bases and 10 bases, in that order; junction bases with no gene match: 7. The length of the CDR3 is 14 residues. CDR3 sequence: CASSQRTGSREQFF. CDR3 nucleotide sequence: TGTGCCAGCAGCCAAAGGACAGGGTCACGAGAGCAGTTCTTC.

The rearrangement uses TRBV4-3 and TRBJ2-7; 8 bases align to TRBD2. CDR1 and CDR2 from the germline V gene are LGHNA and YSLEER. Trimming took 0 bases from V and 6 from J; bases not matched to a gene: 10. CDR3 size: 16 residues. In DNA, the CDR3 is TGCGCCAGCAGCCAAGATCGGGGGGGAGTTGACTCCGAGCAGTACTTC. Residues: CASSQDRGGVDSEQYF.

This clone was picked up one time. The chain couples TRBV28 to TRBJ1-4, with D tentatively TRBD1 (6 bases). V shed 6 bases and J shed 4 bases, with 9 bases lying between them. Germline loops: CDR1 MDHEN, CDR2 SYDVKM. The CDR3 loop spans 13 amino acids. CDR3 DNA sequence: TGTGCCAGCAGACTACAGGGTAATGAAAAACTGTTTTTT. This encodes CASRLQGNEKLFF. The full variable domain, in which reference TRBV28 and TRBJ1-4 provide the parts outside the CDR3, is DVKVTQSSRYLVKRTGEKVFLECVQDMDHENMFWYRQDPGLGLRLIYFSYDVKMKEKGDIPEGYSVSREKKERFSLILESASTNQTSMYLCASRLQGNEKLFFGSGTQLSVL.

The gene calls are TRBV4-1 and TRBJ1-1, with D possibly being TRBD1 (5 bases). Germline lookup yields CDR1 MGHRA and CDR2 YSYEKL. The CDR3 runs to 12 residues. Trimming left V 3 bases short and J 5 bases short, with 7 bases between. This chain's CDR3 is CASSQQGTEAFF. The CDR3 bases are TGCGCCAGCAGCCAGCAGGGAACTGAAGCTTTCTTT.

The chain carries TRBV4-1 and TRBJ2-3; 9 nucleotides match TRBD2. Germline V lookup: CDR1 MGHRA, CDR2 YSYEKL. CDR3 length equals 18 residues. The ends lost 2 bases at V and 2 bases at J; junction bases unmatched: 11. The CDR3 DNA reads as TGCGCCAGCAGCCAAAGAGTAGCGGGAGAGGCCTACACAGATACGCAGTATTTT. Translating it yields CASSQRVAGEAYTDTQYF.

The DNA for the CDR3 is TGTGCCAGCAGCCGAGGGTTCGGGAGGGACTACAATGAGCAGTTCTTC. Protein: CASSRGFGRDYNEQFF. J is TRBJ2-1 and V is TRBV11-2, with 8 bases matching TRBD2. V lost 5 bases to trimming and J lost 3 bases; unmatched junction nucleotides: 9. CDR3 length: 16 amino acids. The germline V gene encodes CDR1 SGHAT and CDR2 FQNNGV.

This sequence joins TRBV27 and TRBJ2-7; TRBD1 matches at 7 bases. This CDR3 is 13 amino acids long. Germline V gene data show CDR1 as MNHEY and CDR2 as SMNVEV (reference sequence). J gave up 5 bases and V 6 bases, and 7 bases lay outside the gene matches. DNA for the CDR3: TGTGCCAGCAGCCCTAGGGGGCTAGACGAGCAGTACTTC. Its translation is CASSPRGLDEQYF.

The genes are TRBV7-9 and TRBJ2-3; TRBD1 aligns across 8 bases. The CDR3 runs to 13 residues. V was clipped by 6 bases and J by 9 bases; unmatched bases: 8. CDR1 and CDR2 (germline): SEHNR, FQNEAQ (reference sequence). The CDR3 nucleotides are TGTGCCAGCAGTCAGGCAGGGGGCGGAACGCAGTATTTT. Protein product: CASSQAGGGTQYF.

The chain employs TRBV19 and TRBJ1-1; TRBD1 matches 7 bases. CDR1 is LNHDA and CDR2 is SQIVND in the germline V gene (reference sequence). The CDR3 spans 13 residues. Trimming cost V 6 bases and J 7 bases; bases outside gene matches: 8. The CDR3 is CASSITRDSEAFF. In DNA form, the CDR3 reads TGTGCCAGTAGCATTACTAGGGACAGTGAAGCTTTCTTT.

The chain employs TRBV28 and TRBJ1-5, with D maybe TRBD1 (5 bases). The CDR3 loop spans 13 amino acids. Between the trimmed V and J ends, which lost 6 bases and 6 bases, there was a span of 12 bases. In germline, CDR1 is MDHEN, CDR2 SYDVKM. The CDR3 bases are TGTGCCAGCAGCCCCGGGGGGACTCAGCCCCAGCATTTT. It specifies CASSPGGTQPQHF.

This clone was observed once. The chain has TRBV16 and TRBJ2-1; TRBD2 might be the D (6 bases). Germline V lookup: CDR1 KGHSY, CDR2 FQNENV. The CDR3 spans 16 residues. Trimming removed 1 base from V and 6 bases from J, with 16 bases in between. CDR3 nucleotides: TGTGCCAGCAGCCAATGGGACTTCCGAACGGTCAATGAGCAGTTCTTC. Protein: CASSQWDFRTVNEQFF.

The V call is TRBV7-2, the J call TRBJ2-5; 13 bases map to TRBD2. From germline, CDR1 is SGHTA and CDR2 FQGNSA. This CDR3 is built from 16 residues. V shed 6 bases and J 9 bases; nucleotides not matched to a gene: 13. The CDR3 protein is CASSPDRTSGRGSQYF. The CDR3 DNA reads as TGTGCCAGCAGTCCCGACAGGACTAGCGGGAGAGGATCCCAGTACTTC. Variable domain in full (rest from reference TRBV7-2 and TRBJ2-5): GAGVSQSPSNKVTEKGKDVELRCDPISGHTALYWYRQSLGQGLEFLIYFQGNSAPDKSGLPSDRFSAERTGGSVSTLTIQRTQQEDSAVYLCASSPDRTSGRGSQYFGPGTRLLVL.

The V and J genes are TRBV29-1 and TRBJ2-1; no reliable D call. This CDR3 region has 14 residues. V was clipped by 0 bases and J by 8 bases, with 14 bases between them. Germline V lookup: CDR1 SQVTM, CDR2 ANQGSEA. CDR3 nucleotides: TGCAGCGTTGAAGACATGAGATCCATGTATGAGCAGTTCTTC. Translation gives CSVEDMRSMYEQFF.

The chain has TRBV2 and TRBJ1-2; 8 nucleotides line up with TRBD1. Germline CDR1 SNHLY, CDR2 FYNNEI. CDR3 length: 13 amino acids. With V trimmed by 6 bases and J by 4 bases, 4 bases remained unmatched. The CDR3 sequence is CASRATGVYGYTF. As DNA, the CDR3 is TGTGCCAGCAGGGCGACAGGGGTCTATGGCTACACCTTC.

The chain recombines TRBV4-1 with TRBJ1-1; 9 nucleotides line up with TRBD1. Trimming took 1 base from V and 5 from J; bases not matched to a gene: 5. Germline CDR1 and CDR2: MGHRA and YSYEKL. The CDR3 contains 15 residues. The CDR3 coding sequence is TGCGCCAGCAGCCAAGGGGGACAGGGAAAAACTGAAGCTTTCTTT. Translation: CASSQGGQGKTEAFF.

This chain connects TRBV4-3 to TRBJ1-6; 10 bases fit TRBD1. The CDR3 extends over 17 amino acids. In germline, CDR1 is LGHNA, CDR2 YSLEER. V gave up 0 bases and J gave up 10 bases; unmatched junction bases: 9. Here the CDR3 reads CASSQDRLGTGESPLHF. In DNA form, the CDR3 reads TGCGCCAGCAGCCAAGACAGGCTCGGGACAGGGGAGTCACCCCTCCACTTT.

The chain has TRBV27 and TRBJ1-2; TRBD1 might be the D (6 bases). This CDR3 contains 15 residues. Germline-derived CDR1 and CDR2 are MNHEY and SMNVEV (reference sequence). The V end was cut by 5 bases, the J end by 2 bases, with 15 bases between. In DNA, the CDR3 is TGTGCCAGCAGTCGAATTGACAGGTTGAACTATGGCTACACCTTC. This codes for CASSRIDRLNYGYTF.

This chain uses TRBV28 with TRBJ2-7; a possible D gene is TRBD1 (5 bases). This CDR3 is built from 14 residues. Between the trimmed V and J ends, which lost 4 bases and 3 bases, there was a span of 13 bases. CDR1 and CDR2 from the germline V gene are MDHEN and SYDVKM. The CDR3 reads CASSSLDSRYEQYF. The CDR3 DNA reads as TGTGCCAGCAGTTCCCTCGACAGTCGCTACGAGCAGTACTTC.

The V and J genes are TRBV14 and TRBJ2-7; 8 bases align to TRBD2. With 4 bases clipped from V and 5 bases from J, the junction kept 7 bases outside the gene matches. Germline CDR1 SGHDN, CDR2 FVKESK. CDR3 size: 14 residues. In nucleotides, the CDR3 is TGTGCCAGCAGCCCCGAGCGGGAGCCCCACGAGCAGTACTTC. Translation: CASSPEREPHEQYF.

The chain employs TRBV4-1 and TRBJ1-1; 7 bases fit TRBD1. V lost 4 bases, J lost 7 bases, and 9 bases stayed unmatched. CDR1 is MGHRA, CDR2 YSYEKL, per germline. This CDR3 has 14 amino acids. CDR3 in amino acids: CASSLHRGQNEAFF. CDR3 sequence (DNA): TGCGCCAGCAGCCTCCACAGGGGACAAAATGAAGCTTTCTTT.

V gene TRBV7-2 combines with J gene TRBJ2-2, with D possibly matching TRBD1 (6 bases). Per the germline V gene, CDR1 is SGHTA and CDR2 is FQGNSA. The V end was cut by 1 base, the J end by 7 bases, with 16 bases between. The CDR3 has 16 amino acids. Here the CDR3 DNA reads TGTGCCAGCAGCTTAGTTAGGGCAGGGGCAGGCGGGGAGCTGTTTTTT. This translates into CASSLVRAGAGGELFF.

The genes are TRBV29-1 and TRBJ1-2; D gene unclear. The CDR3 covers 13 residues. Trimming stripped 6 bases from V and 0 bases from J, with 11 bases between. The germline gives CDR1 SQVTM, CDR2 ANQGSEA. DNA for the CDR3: TGCAGCGTCAAACTGTCGGCTAACTATGGCTACACCTTC. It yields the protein CSVKLSANYGYTF. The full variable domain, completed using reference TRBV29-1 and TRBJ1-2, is SAVISQKPSRDICQRGTSLTIQCQVDSQVTMMFWYRQQPGQSLTLIATANQGSEATYESGFVIDKFPISRPNLTFSTLTVSNMSPEDSSIYLCSVKLSANYGYTFGSGTRLTVV.

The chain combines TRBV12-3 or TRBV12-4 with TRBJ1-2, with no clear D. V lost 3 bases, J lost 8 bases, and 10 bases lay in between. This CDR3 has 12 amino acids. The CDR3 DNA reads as TGTGCCAGCAGTTTGGAAGGGAGCGGCTACACCTTC. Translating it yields CASSLEGSGYTF.

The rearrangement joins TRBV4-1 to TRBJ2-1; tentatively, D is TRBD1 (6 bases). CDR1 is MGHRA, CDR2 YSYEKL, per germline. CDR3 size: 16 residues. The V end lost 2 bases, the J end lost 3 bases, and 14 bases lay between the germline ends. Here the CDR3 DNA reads TGCGCCAGCAGCCAACCCGGGACACAGGTCTACAATGAGCAGTTCTTC. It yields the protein CASSQPGTQVYNEQFF.